Below, one T cell receptor beta chain is given with its context. The specificity of this receptor is unknown. Within one base of it there is no much larger clone, and no base qualities were kept. The data stem from a study of blood T cell repertoires in COVID-19 (TCRdb year 2020). Some background on the complete study: Samples covering the acute and convalescent phases of COVID-19 were provided by collaborators in the United States, Italy and Spain. The samples were drawn from two sources: the first 160 participants of the ongoing ImmuneRACE study, and over 950 subjects contributed by 6 global collaborators. Deeply sampled blood TCRbeta repertoires from subjects exposed to, actively infected with, or recovered from COVID-19 were included in the dataset. HLA class I and class II types, where available, came from metadata supplied by the sample provider rather than from assay-based typing. The sample metadata nearly always contained a de-identified subject ID, COVID-19 status, age in years and sex. The repertoires were made available in a free public database intended to serve as a resource for research on the immune response to SARS-CoV-2. The material from the prospective study consisted of cDNA or gDNA derived from T cells, B-cell-depleted T cells, or PBMCs.

Counted from cysteine to phenylalanine, this CDR3 has 11 amino acids. Just CDR3 DNA is preserved here, 33 bases in frame from base 1. Relative to germline, V is 4 bases shorter and J is 5 bases shorter, with 5 bases between their ends. Overall study results and their limits: The quantity of clinical and demographic metadata differed by source and by participant and was supplied without curation.

Each collaborating institution followed its own protocols to collect whole blood in K2EDTA tubes. For TCRbeta analysis, collaborators shipped samples as frozen whole blood, isolated PBMCs, or DNA extracted from either of those sample types. TCRbeta CDR3 regions were amplified from genomic DNA by means of the immunoSEQ Assay, a bias-controlled multiplex PCR. The study's own analysis went as follows. Nucleated cell counts per sample were estimated from amplification of reference gene primers within the assay. Sequence reads were collapsed and filtered to measure the absolute abundance of every unique TCRbeta CDR3 rearrangement. For each sample, productive Simpson clonality was calculated as the square root of Simpson's diversity index over productive rearrangements. Held by TCRdb, this immuneACCESS table contains in-frame sequences only and omits some clones. Under half of the omission traces to an unresolved V gene where checked; the cause of the rest is unknown. Clone size and the V and J calls come from that table; the DNA yielded D and trimming. Across this sample there are around 130,000 clones, with about 83% seen only once. In total, the top ten clones hold around 9.8% of the sample.

The chain couples TRBV12-3 or TRBV12-4 to TRBJ2-5; the D gene lacks a confident call. This clonotype was obtained from a man in his forties or fifties with active or convalescent COVID-19. Material: peripheral blood. The CDR3 sequence is CASSSRETQYF. In nucleotides, the sequence is TGTGCCAGCAGTTCTAGGGAGACCCAGTACTTC.